A single sample gave rise to the 24 T cell receptor beta chains below, sequenced in a study of cytomegalovirus exposure and HLA in healthy donors. PCR involved 60 Vbeta and 13 Jbeta primers. Repertoires were generated with immunoSEQ multiplex PCR, while TCRdb's copy carries only in-frame clones and drops some. The sample lists 100,000 to 150,000 clones, 80% to 85% seen once, with around 2% in the top ten. The sample consisted of PBMCs. These receptors were obtained from a young man in good health and CMV-seronegative.

This chain connects TRBV5-1 to TRBJ2-1; D ambiguous. There are 15 residues in the CDR3. Germline V gives CDR1 SGHRS, CDR2 YFSETQ. The ends were cut back, 2 bases at V and 2 bases at J, with 11 bases in the middle. CDR3 loop: CASSFQETAYNEQFF. DNA for the CDR3: TGCGCCAGCAGCTTCCAAGAGACTGCCTACAATGAGCAGTTCTTC.

In this sample, this clone turned up once. The chain employs TRBV2 and TRBJ1-4; tentatively, D is TRBD1 (5 bases). The ends were cut back, 0 bases at V and 5 bases at J, with 13 bases in the middle. Germline CDR1 and CDR2: SNHLY and FYNNEI. The CDR3 is 16 amino acids. The CDR3 is CASSEAGQGLNEKLFF. CDR3 DNA sequence: TGTGCCAGCAGTGAAGCTGGGCAGGGTTTGAATGAAAAACTGTTTTTT.

The rearrangement links TRBV7-2 to TRBJ2-1, with 8 bases aligning to TRBD1. CDR3 length: 16 amino acids. Trimming took 2 bases from V and 5 from J; bases not matched to a gene: 8. Germline loops: CDR1 SGHTA, CDR2 FQGNSA. This CDR3 is CASSLRTGTLNNEQFF. CDR3 coding DNA: TGTGCCAGCAGCTTAAGGACAGGGACTTTAAACAATGAGCAGTTCTTC.

J is TRBJ2-5 and V is TRBV9; D remains ambiguous. Germline CDR1 is SGDLS and CDR2 is YYNGEE. The CDR3 runs to 15 residues. Trimming cost V 0 bases and J 2 bases, with 11 bases left between them. This chain's CDR3 is CASSVAGTRQETQYF. CDR3 bases: TGTGCCAGCAGCGTAGCGGGTACGCGGCAAGAGACCCAGTACTTC.

This clone showed up just a few times. The chain uses TRBV5-4 and TRBJ2-1; a possible D gene is TRBD2 (6 bases). The V gene lost 4 bases and the J gene lost 3 bases, with 11 bases spanning the gap. Germline V gene lookup returns CDR1 SGHNT and CDR2 YYREEE (reference sequence). This CDR3 is built from 14 residues. CDR3 residues: CASSALGGYNEQFF. The DNA of the CDR3 is TGTGCCAGCAGCGCGCTGGGAGGCTACAATGAGCAGTTCTTC.

This rearrangement joins TRBV2 to TRBJ1-4; 9 bases map to TRBD1. V trimming: 4 bases; J trimming: 8 bases; junction bases outside the gene matches: 5. Germline values: CDR1 SNHLY, CDR2 FYNNEI. There are 14 residues in the CDR3. The CDR3 loop is CASSVFGQGEKLFF. CDR3 nucleotide sequence: TGTGCCAGCAGTGTTTTCGGACAGGGGGAAAAACTGTTTTTT.

The chain carries TRBV2 and TRBJ2-2; TRBD1 agrees at 8 bases. V trimming: 6 bases; J trimming: 4 bases; junction bases outside the gene matches: 7. Germline lookup yields CDR1 SNHLY and CDR2 FYNNEI. CDR3 length: 15 residues. CDR3 sequence: CASRGDRSLTGELFF. The CDR3, as DNA: TGTGCCAGCAGAGGGGACAGGAGCCTCACCGGGGAGCTGTTTTTT.

This chain links TRBV27 with TRBJ1-6, with D unresolved. V was shortened by 0 bases and J by 0 bases, with 6 bases between the two germline ends. This CDR3 has 16 amino acids. Germline V lookup: CDR1 MNHEY, CDR2 SMNVEV (reference sequence). The CDR3 DNA is TGTGCCAGCAGTTTATCGGCGGGCTCCTATAATTCACCCCTCCACTTT. It is translated as CASSLSAGSYNSPLHF.

The CDR3 spells CASSRELNYGYTF. In DNA form, the CDR3 reads TGCGCCAGCAGCCGGGAGTTGAACTATGGCTACACCTTC. V is TRBV4-3 and J is TRBJ1-2, with unresolved D. Germline assignment: CDR1 LGHNA and CDR2 YSLEER. Trimming cost V 4 bases and J 2 bases, with 8 bases left between them. The CDR3 loop spans 13 amino acids.

The V and J genes are TRBV27 and TRBJ2-3; TRBD1 is a possible D gene (6 bases). V was trimmed by 7 bases and J by 6 bases, leaving 17 bases between them. This CDR3 is 14 amino acids long. Germline loops: CDR1 MNHEY, CDR2 SMNVEV (reference sequence). For the CDR3, the DNA is TGTGCCAGCACCTTCCAGGGGTTGTGGGATACGCAGTATTTT. This sequence encodes CASTFQGLWDTQYF.

V usage is TRBV11-2 and J usage is TRBJ2-3, with 7 bases that match TRBD1. Per the germline V gene, CDR1 is SGHAT and CDR2 is FQNNGV. The CDR3 is 17 residues long. V was pared by 5 bases and J by 3 bases, with 14 bases of the junction left unmatched. CDR3 sequence reads: CASSPNFRDSRTDTQYF. The CDR3 region has the DNA TGTGCCAGCAGCCCGAATTTCCGGGACAGTAGAACAGATACGCAGTATTTT.

The CDR3 sequence: CASSVDGQGAYSPLHF. DNA of the CDR3: TGTGCCAGCAGCGTAGATGGACAGGGGGCTTATTCACCCCTCCACTTT. The chain carries TRBV9 and TRBJ1-6; 11 bases are a match to TRBD1. Germline CDR1 is SGDLS and CDR2 is YYNGEE. The CDR3 runs to 16 residues. With 0 bases clipped from V and 8 bases from J, the junction kept 4 bases outside the gene matches.

This rearrangement joins TRBV30 to TRBJ1-4; D may be TRBD1 (6 bases). Germline-derived CDR1 and CDR2 are GTSNPN and SVGIG (reference sequence). The CDR3 covers 14 residues. V was clipped by 0 bases and J by 6 bases, with 11 bases between them. CDR3 amino acids: CAWSVGAGDEKLFF. The CDR3, as DNA: TGTGCCTGGAGTGTAGGGGCAGGGGATGAAAAACTGTTTTTT.

V gene TRBV30 combines with J gene TRBJ2-1, with 12 bases lining up with TRBD1. From germline, CDR1 is GTSNPN and CDR2 SVGIG (reference sequence). The V segment lost 0 bases and the J segment 6 bases; nucleotides outside the gene matches: 6. The CDR3 has 16 residues. The CDR3 sequence: CAWSVRRDRGRNEQFF. The CDR3 DNA sequence: TGTGCCTGGAGTGTACGAAGGGACAGGGGGCGCAATGAGCAGTTCTTC.

The rearrangement joins TRBV20-1 to TRBJ2-3; D is undetermined. In germline, CDR1 is DFQATT, CDR2 SNEGSKA (reference sequence). V lost 7 bases to trimming and J lost 3 bases, with 8 bases between them. This CDR3 comprises 11 residues. This CDR3 is CSVSKTDTQYF. As DNA, the CDR3 is TGCAGTGTTTCCAAAACAGATACGCAGTATTTT.

The rearrangement joins TRBV6-6 to TRBJ2-1; D is unclear. This CDR3 is 12 amino acids long. Germline loops: CDR1 MNHNY, CDR2 SVGAGI (reference sequence). Trimming removed 5 bases at V and 9 bases at J, with 11 bases between. The CDR3 loop is CASSTTTGEQFF. DNA of the CDR3: TGTGCCAGCAGTACTACTACTGGTGAGCAGTTCTTC.

The chain is built from TRBV6-5 and TRBJ2-3; TRBD2 matches at 7 bases. V was pared by 5 bases and J by 4 bases, with 3 bases of the junction left unmatched. Germline-derived CDR1 and CDR2 are MNHEY and SVGAGI. CDR3 size: 13 residues. The CDR3 bases are TGTGCCAGCAGTCCCGGACTAGCAGATACGCAGTATTTT. This codes for CASSPGLADTQYF.

This clone appeared a single time. The chain is built from TRBV4-1 and TRBJ2-6; a weak D match, TRBD1 (5 bases). With 0 bases removed from V and 0 bases from J, the gap between germline ends came to 12 bases. CDR1 is MGHRA and CDR2 is YSYEKL in the germline V gene. This CDR3 is 18 amino acids long. CDR3 sequence (DNA): TGCGCCAGCAGCCAAGAGCAGTCCAGGGTCTCTGGGGCCAACGTCCTGACTTTC. Its translation is CASSQEQSRVSGANVLTF.

This clone has just one count. The V gene is TRBV7-2, the J gene TRBJ2-3, with TRBD2 identical over 8 bases. Losses at the gene ends were 4 bases for V and 6 bases for J; bases not matched to a gene: 6. CDR1 and CDR2 from the germline V gene are SGHTA and FQGNSA. This CDR3 spans 14 amino acids. The CDR3 reads CASSSGLASDTQYF. CDR3 in DNA: TGTGCCAGCAGCTCCGGACTAGCATCCGATACGCAGTATTTT.

The chain links TRBV2 to TRBJ2-1; D is uncertain. Germline values: CDR1 SNHLY, CDR2 FYNNEI. This CDR3 is 15 amino acids long. The ends were cut back, 1 base at V and 0 bases at J, with 7 bases in the middle. The CDR3 nucleotides read TGTGCCAGCAGTGAAGTCCTGAGCTCCTACAATGAGCAGTTCTTC. It translates to CASSEVLSSYNEQFF.

V is TRBV5-4 and J is TRBJ1-2; 9 nucleotides match TRBD1. The CDR3 loop spans 15 amino acids. Germline V gives CDR1 SGHNT, CDR2 YYREEE (reference sequence). V lost 3 bases and J lost 7; bases outside the gene matches: 10. CDR3 sequence reads: CASSSRVGQGGGYTF. Here the CDR3 DNA reads TGTGCCAGCAGCTCCCGGGTGGGACAGGGAGGTGGCTACACCTTC.

The rearrangement uses TRBV30 and TRBJ2-1; TRBD1 matches 8 bases. CDR1 is GTSNPN, CDR2 SVGIG, per germline (reference sequence). This CDR3 comprises 16 residues. The V gene end was trimmed by 1 base and the J gene end by 1 base; junction bases not matched to a gene: 6. CDR3: CAWSGGQGASYNEQFF. The CDR3 region has the DNA TGTGCCTGGAGTGGTGGACAGGGAGCTTCCTACAATGAGCAGTTCTTC. The full variable domain, with the rest looked up from reference TRBV30 and TRBJ2-1, is SQTIHQWPATLVQPVGSPLSLECTVEGTSNPNLYWYRQAAGRGLQLLFYSVGIGQISSEVPQNLSASRPQDRQFILSSKKLLLSDSGFYLCAWSGGQGASYNEQFFGPGTRLTVL.

The chain carries TRBV11-2 and TRBJ2-7; no clear D. This CDR3 has 13 amino acids. Germline assignment: CDR1 SGHAT and CDR2 FQNNGV. Trimming pared 0 bases from V and 1 base from J, leaving 4 bases between. The CDR3 reads CASSLESSYEQYF. Here the CDR3 DNA reads TGTGCCAGCAGCTTAGAGAGTTCCTACGAGCAGTACTTC.

The rearrangement uses TRBV10-2 and TRBJ2-1; TRBD2 aligns across 8 bases. J gave up 8 bases and V 7 bases, and 16 bases lay outside the gene matches. The CDR3 length is 16 residues. The germline CDR1 and CDR2 sequences are WSHSY and SAAADI. CDR3 sequence: CASTFPTGTRSHEQFF. The DNA of the CDR3 is TGCGCCAGCACATTCCCAACCGGGACTAGGTCCCATGAGCAGTTCTTC.